The rows below give T cell receptor beta chains drawn from one sample of a study of blood T cell repertoires in COVID-19. Generated by immunoSEQ multiplex PCR, the TCRdb table keeps only in-frame clones and is missing some. The sample shows a few hundred thousand clones, roughly 86% of them seen only once. The sequencing sample was made of PBMCs or T cells enriched from blood (not recorded which). These receptors came from a woman in her fifties or sixties who had recovered from COVID-19. Each CDR3 is given with its conserved first and last residue. The D gene is left open where the match is weak. Clone size, where shown, is once, few, many, or a class for clones that have expanded.

j_gene	abundance	v_gene	d_gene	CDR3aa	CDR3nt
TRBJ2-1	-	TRBV5-5	-	CASSPSGRNNEQFF	TGTGCCAGCAGCCCGAGTGGGCGTAACAATGAGCAGTTCTTC
TRBJ2-6	-	TRBV5-1	-	CASSPTGSGANVLTF	TGCGCCAGCAGCCCCACGGGATCTGGGGCCAACGTCCTGACTTTC
TRBJ2-7	few	TRBV7-9	TRBD2	CASSLGAGGTYEQYF	TGTGCCAGCAGCTTAGGTGCGGGAGGGACCTACGAGCAGTACTTC
TRBJ1-2	-	TRBV20-1	TRBD1	CSARGNRGLPF	TGCAGTGCTAGGGGGAACAGGGGGTTACCCTTC
TRBJ1-1	-	TRBV12-3/TRBV12-4	-	CASSLGRDTEAFF	TGTGCCAGCAGTTTAGGTCGGGACACTGAAGCTTTCTTT
TRBJ2-7	-	TRBV19	-	CASSAYQTGTSYEQYF	TGTGCCAGTAGTGCATATCAAACCGGGACTTCCTACGAGCAGTACTTC
TRBJ1-2	-	TRBV6-2/TRBV6-3	-	CASSRGPGEGYTF	TGTGCCAGCAGTAGGGGTCCAGGGGAAGGCTACACCTTC
TRBJ2-7	-	TRBV11-2	-	CASSSPLEQYF	TGTGCCAGCAGCTCCCCCCTCGAGCAGTACTTC
TRBJ1-1	-	TRBV27	-	CASSLTVNTEAFF	TGTGCCAGCAGTCTAACAGTCAACACTGAAGCTTTCTTT
TRBJ2-2	few	TRBV12-5	TRBD2	CASGSSGEAELFF	TGTGCTAGTGGTTCAAGCGGGGAAGCGGAGCTGTTTTTT
TRBJ2-2	-	TRBV30	TRBD2	CAWRKAGGYNTGELFF	TGTGCCTGGCGTAAAGCGGGGGGCTACAACACCGGGGAGCTGTTTTTT
TRBJ2-5	once	TRBV7-3	-	CASSRTGNQETQYF	TGTGCCAGCAGCCGAACAGGGAATCAAGAGACCCAGTACTTC
TRBJ1-2	-	TRBV28	TRBD1	CASGLQGAGGYTF	TGTGCCAGCGGACTACAGGGGGCTGGAGGCTACACCTTC
TRBJ2-1	few	TRBV19	-	CASSMRRPEEDEQFF	TGTGCCAGTAGTATGAGGCGCCCAGAAGAGGATGAGCAGTTCTTC
TRBJ2-2	once	TRBV9	TRBD2	CASSAGLAANTGELFF	TGTGCCAGCAGCGCCGGACTAGCGGCTAACACCGGGGAGCTGTTTTTT
TRBJ1-4	-	TRBV30	-	CAWSLRQQLEKLFF	TGTGCCTGGAGTCTGCGACAGCAGCTCGAAAAACTGTTTTTT
TRBJ1-1	-	TRBV5-5	-	CASSLNRHTEAFF	TGTGCCAGCAGCTTGAACAGGCACACTGAAGCTTTCTTT
TRBJ2-3	-	TRBV30	-	CAWSGPGVSTDTQYF	TGTGCCTGGAGTGGCCCAGGGGTGAGCACAGATACGCAGTATTTT
TRBJ2-5	-	TRBV19	-	CASSIPSASAKQETQYF	TGTGCCAGTAGTATACCTTCCGCTAGCGCGAAACAAGAGACCCAGTACTTC
TRBJ2-5	once	TRBV11-3	-	CASSLELEETQYF	TGTGCCAGCAGCTTAGAACTGGAAGAGACCCAGTACTTC
TRBJ1-1	once	TRBV11-2	-	CASSLRGPGGNTEAFF	TGTGCCAGCAGCCTCCGGGGTCCGGGGGGAAACACTGAAGCTTTCTTT
TRBJ2-3	-	TRBV19	TRBD2	CASSESPGLAGGFTDTQYF	TGTGCCAGTAGTGAGAGTCCGGGACTAGCGGGGGGCTTCACAGATACGCAGTATTTT
TRBJ1-2	-	TRBV6-5	-	CASSWGRDYGYTF	TGTGCCAGCAGTTGGGGCCGGGACTATGGCTACACCTTC
TRBJ1-4	-	TRBV11-2	-	CASSPTGGWGEKLFF	TGTGCCAGCAGCCCTACGGGGGGCTGGGGTGAAAAACTGTTTTTT
TRBJ2-5	-	TRBV28	TRBD1	CASRRSTGEETQYF	TGTGCCAGCAGGCGGTCGACAGGGGAAGAGACCCAGTACTTC
TRBJ2-3	-	TRBV2	-	CASSEIGGMSTDTQYF	TGTGCCAGCAGTGAAATTGGAGGGATGAGCACAGATACGCAGTATTTT
TRBJ1-2	-	TRBV6-5	-	CASSKDRPANYGYTF	TGTGCCAGCAGTAAGGACAGACCAGCTAACTATGGCTACACCTTC
TRBJ1-5	-	TRBV19	TRBD1	CASSIKVRGWQPQHF	TGTGCCAGTAGTATTAAGGTCAGGGGGTGGCAGCCCCAGCATTTT